Listed below are T cell receptor beta chains from one sample, sequenced in a study of blood T cell repertoires in COVID-19. Sequencing was performed with immunoSEQ multiplex PCR; in TCRdb, only in-frame clones are kept and a portion is missing. The table records 300,000 to 400,000 clones, more than 75% of them present only once. Material: peripheral blood. These receptors all stem from a human donor in a cohort sampled during active COVID-19. Each CDR3 is given with its conserved first and last residue. The order of the fields is V gene, CDR3 length, D gene, J gene, clone size, CDR3 DNA, CDR3 protein. A D gene is named only where the DNA matches it firmly. Size values are once, few and many counts, or a class for expanded clones, and some rows have none.

TRBV7-8	15	.	TRBJ1-2	.	TGTGCCAGCAGCTTTGGACCCAGGGGCCAGCAGGGCTACACCTTC	CASSFGPRGQQGYTF
TRBV29-1	13	.	TRBJ2-5	.	TGCAGCGTTGAAACTCCGTACCAAGAGACCCAGTACTTC	CSVETPYQETQYF
TRBV5-1	14	TRBD1	TRBJ2-7	.	TGCGCCAGCAGCTTGACGACAGGGGATGGGGAGCAGTACTTC	CASSLTTGDGEQYF
TRBV4-1	15	.	TRBJ2-1	.	TGCGCCAGCAGCCAAAGGGCCCCCGGGGAAAATGAGCAGTTCTTC	CASSQRAPGENEQFF
TRBV5-4	15	TRBD2	TRBJ2-7	.	TGTGCCAGCAGTTCGGGACCGGGGGGGCGGTACGAGCAGTACTTC	CASSSGPGGRYEQYF
TRBV6-5	14	TRBD2	TRBJ2-7	.	TGTGCCAGCAGAGCCGGGACTAGCTCCTACGAGCAGTACTTC	CASRAGTSSYEQYF
TRBV11-3	18	TRBD2	TRBJ2-3	once	TGTGCCAGCAGCTTAGGGACTAGCGGGGGGGATGGCACAGATACGCAGTATTTT	CASSLGTSGGDGTDTQYF
TRBV12-3/TRBV12-4	12	.	TRBJ1-2	.	TGTGCCAGCGGCGGAATAGTCGGTGGCTACACCTTC	CASGGIVGGYTF
TRBV5-1	16	TRBD1	TRBJ2-5	.	TGCGCCAGCAGCCTTGGGACAGCAGGCGACCAAGAGACCCAGTACTTC	CASSLGTAGDQETQYF
TRBV27	16	TRBD2	TRBJ2-3	.	TGTGCCAGCAGTCCCAAAGCGGGAGAGGTAACAGATACGCAGTATTTT	CASSPKAGEVTDTQYF